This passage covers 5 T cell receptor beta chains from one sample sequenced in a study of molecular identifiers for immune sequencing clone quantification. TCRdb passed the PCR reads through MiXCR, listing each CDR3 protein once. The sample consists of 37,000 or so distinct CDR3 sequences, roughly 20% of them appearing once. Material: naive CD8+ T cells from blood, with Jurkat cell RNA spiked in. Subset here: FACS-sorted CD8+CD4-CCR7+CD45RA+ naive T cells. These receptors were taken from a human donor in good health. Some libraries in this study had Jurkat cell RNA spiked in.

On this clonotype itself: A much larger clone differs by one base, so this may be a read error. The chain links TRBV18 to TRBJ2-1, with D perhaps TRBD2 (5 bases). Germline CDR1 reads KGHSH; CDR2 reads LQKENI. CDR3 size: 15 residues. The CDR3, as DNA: TGCGCCAGCTCATCACCGGGATCCGGGAACGGAGAGCAGTTCTTC. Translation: CASSSPGSGNGEQFF.

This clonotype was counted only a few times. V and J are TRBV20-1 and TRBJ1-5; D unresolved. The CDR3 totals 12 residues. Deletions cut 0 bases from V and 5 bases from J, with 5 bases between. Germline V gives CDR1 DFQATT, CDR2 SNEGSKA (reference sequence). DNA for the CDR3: TGCAGTGCTAGAGAAGCAGATCAGCCCCAGCATTTT. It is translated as CSAREADQPQHF.

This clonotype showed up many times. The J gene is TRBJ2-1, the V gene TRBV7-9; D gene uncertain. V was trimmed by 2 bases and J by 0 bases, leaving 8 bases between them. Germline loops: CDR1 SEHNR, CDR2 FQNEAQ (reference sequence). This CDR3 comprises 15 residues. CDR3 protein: CASSLRLPSYNEQFF. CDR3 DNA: TGTGCCAGCAGCTTACGCCTCCCCTCCTACAATGAGCAGTTCTTC.

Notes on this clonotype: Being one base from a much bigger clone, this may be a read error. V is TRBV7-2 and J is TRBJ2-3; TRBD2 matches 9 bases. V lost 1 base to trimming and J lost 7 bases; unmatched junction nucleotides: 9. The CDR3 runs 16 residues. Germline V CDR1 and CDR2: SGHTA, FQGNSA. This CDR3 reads CASSLVAGGRGNTQYF. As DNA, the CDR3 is TGTGCCAGCAGCTTAGTGGCGGGAGGGCGGGGAAATACGCAGTATTTT.

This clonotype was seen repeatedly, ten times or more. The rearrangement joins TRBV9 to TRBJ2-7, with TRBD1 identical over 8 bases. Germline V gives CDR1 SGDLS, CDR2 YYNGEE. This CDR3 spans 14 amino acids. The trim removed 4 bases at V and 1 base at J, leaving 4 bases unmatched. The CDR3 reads CASSYGTGSYEQYF. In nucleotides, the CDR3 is TGTGCCAGCAGCTACGGGACAGGATCCTACGAGCAGTACTTC.